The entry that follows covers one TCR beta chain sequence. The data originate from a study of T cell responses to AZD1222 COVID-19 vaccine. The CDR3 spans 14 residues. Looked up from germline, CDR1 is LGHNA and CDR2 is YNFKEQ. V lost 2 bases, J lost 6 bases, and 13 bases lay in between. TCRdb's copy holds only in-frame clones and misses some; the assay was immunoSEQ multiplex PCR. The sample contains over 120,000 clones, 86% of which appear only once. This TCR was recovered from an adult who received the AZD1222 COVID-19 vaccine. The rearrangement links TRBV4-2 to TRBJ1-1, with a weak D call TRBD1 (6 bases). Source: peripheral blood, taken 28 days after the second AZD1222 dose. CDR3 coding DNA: TGTGCCAGCAGCCAACCGAGACAGGCGGCTGAAGCTTTCTTT. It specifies CASSQPRQAAEAFF.